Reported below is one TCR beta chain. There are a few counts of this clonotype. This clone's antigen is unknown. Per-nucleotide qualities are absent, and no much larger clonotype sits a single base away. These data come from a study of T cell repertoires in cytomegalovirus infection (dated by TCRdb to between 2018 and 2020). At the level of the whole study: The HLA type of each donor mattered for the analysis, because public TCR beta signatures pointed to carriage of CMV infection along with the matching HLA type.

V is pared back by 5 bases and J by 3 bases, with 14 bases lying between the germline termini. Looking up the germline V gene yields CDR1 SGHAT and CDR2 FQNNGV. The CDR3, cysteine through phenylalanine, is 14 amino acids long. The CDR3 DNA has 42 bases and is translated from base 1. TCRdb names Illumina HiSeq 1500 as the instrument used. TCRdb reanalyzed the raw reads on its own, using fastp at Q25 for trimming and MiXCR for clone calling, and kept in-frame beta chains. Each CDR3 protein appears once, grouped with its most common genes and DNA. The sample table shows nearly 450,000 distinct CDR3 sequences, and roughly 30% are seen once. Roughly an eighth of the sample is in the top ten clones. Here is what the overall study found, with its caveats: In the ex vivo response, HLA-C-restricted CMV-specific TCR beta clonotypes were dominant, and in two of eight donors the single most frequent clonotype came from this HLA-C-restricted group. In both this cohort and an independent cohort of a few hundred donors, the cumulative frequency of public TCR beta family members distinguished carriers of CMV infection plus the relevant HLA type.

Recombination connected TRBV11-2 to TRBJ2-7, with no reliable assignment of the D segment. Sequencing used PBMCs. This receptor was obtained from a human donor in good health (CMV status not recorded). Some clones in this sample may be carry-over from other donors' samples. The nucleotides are TGTGCCAGCAGCCCGTGGACGGATCTCTACGAGCAGTACTTC. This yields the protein CASSPWTDLYEQYF.